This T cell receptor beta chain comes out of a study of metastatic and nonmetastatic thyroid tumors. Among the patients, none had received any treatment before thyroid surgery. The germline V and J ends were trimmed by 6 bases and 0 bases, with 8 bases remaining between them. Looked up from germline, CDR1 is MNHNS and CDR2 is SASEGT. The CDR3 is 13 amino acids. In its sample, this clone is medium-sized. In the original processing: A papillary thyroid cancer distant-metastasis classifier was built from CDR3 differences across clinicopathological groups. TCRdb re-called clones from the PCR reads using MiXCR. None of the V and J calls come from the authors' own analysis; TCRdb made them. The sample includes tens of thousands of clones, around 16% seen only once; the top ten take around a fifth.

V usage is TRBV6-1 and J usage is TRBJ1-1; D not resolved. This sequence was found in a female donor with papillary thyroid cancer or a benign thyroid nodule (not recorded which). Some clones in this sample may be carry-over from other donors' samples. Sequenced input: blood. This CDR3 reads CASRIDVNTEAFF. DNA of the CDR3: TGTGCCAGCAGAATAGATGTGAACACTGAAGCTTTCTTT.